The 18 T cell receptor beta chains below all came from one sample that was sequenced in a study of T cell responses to AZD1222 COVID-19 vaccine. Libraries were prepared by immunoSEQ multiplex PCR; TCRdb keeps only in-frame clonotypes and omits some of them. The profile shows tens of thousands of clones, approximately 90% of them singletons. The sample in question was peripheral blood, obtained 28 days after the second AZD1222 dose. These receptors were taken from an adult who received the AZD1222 COVID-19 vaccine.

This sequence joins TRBV19 and TRBJ2-5, with unresolved D. The CDR3 covers 13 residues. Germline CDR1 reads LNHDA; CDR2 reads SQIVND (reference sequence). Trimming pared 3 bases from V and 5 bases from J, leaving 10 bases between. This CDR3 reads CASSMNGFETQYF. Written as DNA, the CDR3 is TGTGCCAGTAGTATGAACGGCTTTGAGACCCAGTACTTC.

The V and J genes are TRBV5-4 and TRBJ2-1; D is possibly TRBD2 (6 bases). Between the trimmed V and J ends, which lost 1 base and 2 bases, there was a span of 13 bases. In germline, CDR1 is SGHNT, CDR2 YYREEE (reference sequence). There are 16 residues in the CDR3. The CDR3 region is CASSLNPGVTYNEQFF. DNA of the CDR3: TGTGCCAGCAGCTTGAATCCGGGAGTCACCTACAATGAGCAGTTCTTC.

This clone was counted a single time. The gene calls are TRBV11-2 and TRBJ1-2; TRBD1 aligns across 7 bases. J was trimmed by 4 bases and V by 3 bases; bases with no gene match: 2. Germline CDR1 and CDR2: SGHAT and FQNNGV. This CDR3 is 13 amino acids long. The DNA of the CDR3 is TGTGCCAGCAGCTTCGGGACAGCCTATGGCTACACCTTC. It encodes CASSFGTAYGYTF.

The V gene is TRBV11-2, the J gene TRBJ2-7, with 7 bases identical to TRBD1. The trim removed 5 bases at V and 6 bases at J, leaving 10 bases unmatched. The CDR3 has 14 amino acids. Germline assignment: CDR1 SGHAT and CDR2 FQNNGV. The CDR3 is CASSPGTAVREQYF. As DNA, the CDR3 is TGTGCCAGCAGCCCCGGGACAGCGGTTCGCGAGCAGTACTTC.

This chain joins TRBV11-2 and TRBJ1-4; D remains unclear. The CDR3 has 16 residues. The germline V gene has CDR1 SGHAT and CDR2 FQNNGV. The V gene lost 3 bases and the J gene lost 4 bases, with 15 bases spanning the gap. Here the CDR3 reads CASSFSEVPGNEKLFF. As DNA, the CDR3 is TGTGCCAGCAGCTTCTCGGAGGTCCCCGGTAATGAAAAACTGTTTTTT.

The genes are TRBV10-3 and TRBJ2-7; D could derive from TRBD1 or TRBD2 (5 bases each). Between the trimmed V and J ends, which lost 6 bases and 3 bases, there was a span of 15 bases. The CDR3 loop spans 14 amino acids. Per the germline V gene, CDR1 is ENHRY and CDR2 is SYGVKD. This chain's CDR3 is CAIRLRDGHYEQYF. The CDR3, as DNA: TGTGCCATCAGACTCCGGGACGGACACTACGAGCAGTACTTC.

This clone was observed many times. The chain has TRBV18 and TRBJ2-7; D is uncertain. The V end lost 5 bases, the J end lost 4 bases, and 9 bases lay between the germline ends. The CDR3 consists of 12 residues. Germline V gives CDR1 KGHSH, CDR2 LQKENI. For the CDR3, the DNA is TGTGCCAGCTCAGATGACGGGTACGAGCAGTACTTC. Protein: CASSDDGYEQYF.

V and J are TRBV28 and TRBJ1-2; 10 bases are a match to TRBD1. V dropped 1 base and J dropped 4; count of bases not matched to a gene: 9. Germline-derived CDR1 and CDR2 are MDHEN and SYDVKM. The CDR3 spans 17 residues. The CDR3 reads CASSLYSTGGDRYGYTF. CDR3 DNA: TGTGCCAGCAGTTTATACTCGACAGGGGGCGACCGCTATGGCTACACCTTC.

V is TRBV28 and J is TRBJ2-7; no clear D gene. This CDR3 is built from 15 residues. V dropped 2 bases and J dropped 2 bases, with 13 bases sitting between them. Germline V gene sequence: CDR1 MDHEN, CDR2 SYDVKM. CDR3 residues: CASSLGAQDAYEQYF. The CDR3 bases are TGTGCCAGCAGTTTAGGAGCCCAGGATGCCTACGAGCAGTACTTC. The full variable domain, with the rest looked up from reference TRBV28 and TRBJ2-7, is DVKVTQSSRYLVKRTGEKVFLECVQDMDHENMFWYRQDPGLGLRLIYFSYDVKMKEKGDIPEGYSVSREKKERFSLILESASTNQTSMYLCASSLGAQDAYEQYFGPGTRLTVT.

The genes are TRBV21-1 and TRBJ1-5; the table assigns TRBD1, which was not confirmed against the DNA. TRBV21-1 is a pseudogene locus. CDR3 length: 17 residues. This CDR3 reads CASSVPLNVDSNQPQHF. As DNA, the CDR3 is TGTGCCAGCTCAGTCCCCTTAAACGTTGATAGCAATCAGCCCCAGCATTTT.

This clone was seen a few times. This chain links TRBV7-2 with TRBJ1-3; 8 bases match TRBD1. Germline loops: CDR1 SGHTA, CDR2 FQGNSA. V trimming: 6 bases; J trimming: 2 bases; junction bases outside the gene matches: 6. The CDR3 is 15 residues long. In nucleotides, the CDR3 is TGTGCCAGCAGACTTGACAGGGGTCCTGGAAACACCATATATTTT. Protein: CASRLDRGPGNTIYF.

The chain links TRBV29-1 to TRBJ2-7; D possibly corresponds to TRBD1 (5 bases). V lost 8 bases and J lost 4, with 15 bases in between. Germline loops: CDR1 SQVTM, CDR2 ANQGSEA. The CDR3 is made up of 12 amino acids. CDR3 amino acids: CSSLGQRYEQYF. Written as DNA, the CDR3 is TGCAGCTCCCTGGGGCAAAGATACGAGCAGTACTTC.

The chain couples TRBV20-1 to TRBJ1-2; D is unresolved. V was cut by 5 bases and J by 8 bases, with 9 bases left in between. Germline V gives CDR1 DFQATT, CDR2 SNEGSKA (reference sequence). The CDR3 loop spans 10 amino acids. This CDR3 is CSARQGGYTF. The CDR3 DNA follows: TGCAGTGCTCGACAAGGCGGCTACACCTTC.

This chain links TRBV4-3 with TRBJ2-7; D unresolved. The CDR3 length is 16 residues. V dropped 4 bases and J dropped 0 bases, with 16 bases sitting between them. Germline V gene data show CDR1 as LGHNA and CDR2 as YSLEER. CDR3 in amino acids: CASSRASSSSSYEQYF. The CDR3 DNA sequence: TGCGCCAGCAGCCGAGCGTCCAGCTCTAGCTCCTACGAGCAGTACTTC.

This chain links TRBV7-9 with TRBJ1-4; D unclear. Per germline, CDR1 SEHNR and CDR2 FQNEAQ (reference sequence). Trimming took 1 base from V and 0 from J, leaving 6 bases between them. The CDR3 sequence is 15 residues long. This CDR3 reads CASSLEPATNEKLFF. The CDR3 bases are TGTGCCAGCAGCTTAGAACCAGCAACTAATGAAAAACTGTTTTTT. The whole variable domain, remainder taken from reference TRBV7-9 and TRBJ1-4, is DTGVSQNPRHKITKRGQNVTFRCDPISEHNRLYWYRQTLGQGPEFLTYFQNEAQLEKSRLLSDRFSAERPKGSFSTLEIQRTEQGDSAMYLCASSLEPATNEKLFFGSGTQLSVL.

The chain uses TRBV29-1 and TRBJ1-4, with 8 nucleotides matching TRBD1. This CDR3 comprises 16 residues. CDR1 is SQVTM, CDR2 ANQGSEA, per germline. Unmatched junction bases numbered 13, after V lost 6 bases and J lost 4 bases. The CDR3 loop is CSVQQGGRRGNEKLFF. CDR3 sequence (DNA): TGCAGCGTGCAACAGGGGGGGCGGAGAGGTAATGAAAAACTGTTTTTT.

V usage is TRBV7-2 and J usage is TRBJ2-2; D unclear. V lost 5 bases, J lost 5 bases, and 12 bases lay in between. Per the germline V gene, CDR1 is SGHTA and CDR2 is FQGNSA. The CDR3 covers 14 residues. The CDR3 spells CASSQTLGTGELFF. DNA of the CDR3: TGTGCCAGCAGCCAAACGCTCGGGACCGGGGAGCTGTTTTTT. Together with reference TRBV7-2 and TRBJ2-2, the CDR3 gives the full variable domain: GAGVSQSPSNKVTEKGKDVELRCDPISGHTALYWYRQSLGQGLEFLIYFQGNSAPDKSGLPSDRFSAERTGGSVSTLTIQRTQQEDSAVYLCASSQTLGTGELFFGEGSRLTVL.

J is TRBJ1-2 and V is TRBV28; 7 bases match TRBD1. V trimming: 7 bases; J trimming: 6 bases; junction bases outside the gene matches: 11. CDR3 size: 14 residues. Per the germline V gene, CDR1 is MDHEN and CDR2 is SYDVKM. CDR3 sequence reads: CASTRQGSGDGYTF. For the CDR3, the DNA is TGTGCCAGCACCAGACAGGGTTCGGGGGATGGCTACACCTTC.